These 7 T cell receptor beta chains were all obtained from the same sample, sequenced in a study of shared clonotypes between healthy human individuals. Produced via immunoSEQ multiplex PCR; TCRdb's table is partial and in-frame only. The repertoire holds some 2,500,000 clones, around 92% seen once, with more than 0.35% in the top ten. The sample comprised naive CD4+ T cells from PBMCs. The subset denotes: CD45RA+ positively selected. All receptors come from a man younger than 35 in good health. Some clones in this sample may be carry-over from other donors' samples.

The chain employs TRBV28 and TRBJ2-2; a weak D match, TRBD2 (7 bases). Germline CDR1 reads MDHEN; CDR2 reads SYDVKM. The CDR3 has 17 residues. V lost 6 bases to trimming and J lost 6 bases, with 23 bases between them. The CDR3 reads CASRTPSGPRGAGELFF. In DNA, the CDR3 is TGTGCCAGCAGGACCCCTAGCGGACCAAGGGGGGCCGGGGAGCTGTTTTTT.

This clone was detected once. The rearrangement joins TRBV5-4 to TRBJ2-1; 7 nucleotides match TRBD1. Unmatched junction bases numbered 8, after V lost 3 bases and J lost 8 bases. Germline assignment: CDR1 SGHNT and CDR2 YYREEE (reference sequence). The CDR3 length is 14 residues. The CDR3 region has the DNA TGTGCCAGCAGCTGGCCGGACAGGCGGGATGAGCAGTTCTTC. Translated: CASSWPDRRDEQFF.

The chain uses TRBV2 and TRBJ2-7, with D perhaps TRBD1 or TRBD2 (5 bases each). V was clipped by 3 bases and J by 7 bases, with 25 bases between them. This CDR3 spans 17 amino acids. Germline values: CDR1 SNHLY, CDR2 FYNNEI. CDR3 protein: CASSERVTGWGRGEQYF. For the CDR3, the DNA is TGTGCCAGCAGTGAGAGGGTGACCGGGTGGGGCCGGGGTGAGCAGTACTTC.

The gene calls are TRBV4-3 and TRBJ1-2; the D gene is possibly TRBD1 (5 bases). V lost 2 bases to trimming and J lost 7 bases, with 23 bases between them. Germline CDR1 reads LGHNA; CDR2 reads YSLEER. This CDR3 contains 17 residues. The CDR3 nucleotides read TGCGCCAGCAGCCAACGGGGGGTTCGTCTTTTGGAGAGTGGCTACACCTTC. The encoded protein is CASSQRGVRLLESGYTF.

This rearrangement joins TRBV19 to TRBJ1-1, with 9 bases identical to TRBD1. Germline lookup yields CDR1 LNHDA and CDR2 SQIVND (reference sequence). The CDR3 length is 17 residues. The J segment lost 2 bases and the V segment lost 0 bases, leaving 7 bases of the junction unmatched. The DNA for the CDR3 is TGTGCCAGTAGTATAGAGGGCGACAGGGGGAGAAACACTGAAGCTTTCTTT. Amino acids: CASSIEGDRGRNTEAFF.

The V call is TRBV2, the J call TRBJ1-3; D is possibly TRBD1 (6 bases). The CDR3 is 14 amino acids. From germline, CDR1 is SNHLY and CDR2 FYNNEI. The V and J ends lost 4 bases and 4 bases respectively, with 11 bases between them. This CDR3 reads CASSVGGPGNTIYF. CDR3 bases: TGTGCCAGCAGTGTGGGGGGGCCAGGAAACACCATATATTTT. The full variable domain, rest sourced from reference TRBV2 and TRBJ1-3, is EPEVTQTPSHQVTQMGQEVILRCVPISNHLYFYWYRQILGQKVEFLVSFYNNEISEKSEIFDDQFSVERPDGSNFTLKIRSTKLEDSAMYFCASSVGGPGNTIYFGEGSWLTVV.

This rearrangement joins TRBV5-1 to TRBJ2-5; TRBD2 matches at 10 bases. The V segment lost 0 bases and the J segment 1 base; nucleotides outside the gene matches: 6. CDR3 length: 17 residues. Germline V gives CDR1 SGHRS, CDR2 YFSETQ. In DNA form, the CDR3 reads TGCGCCAGCAGCTTGGGGCCTAGCGGGAGCCCCCAAGAGACCCAGTACTTC. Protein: CASSLGPSGSPQETQYF.